The 13 T cell receptor beta chains below come from one sample, sequenced in a study of T-cell reconstitution after alpha-beta-depleted transplantation in children. Unique molecular identifiers were used to barcode this TCRbeta library. TCRdb reprocessed the PCR reads via MiXCR and lists one record per CDR3 protein. The table includes fewer than 700,000 distinct CDR3 sequences, 10% to 15% detected once. Here the sequenced sample was PBMCs, mostly from graft donor cells, taken 360 days after TCRalphabeta/CD19-depleted stem cell transplant. The origin of the receptors is a male patient younger than 18 who had a stem cell transplant for acute myeloid leukemia, so the T cells may come from the graft donor.

This clonotype has at least ten counts. The chain is built from TRBV14 and TRBJ2-3; 8 bases line up with TRBD2. CDR3 length: 17 amino acids. Germline CDR1 is SGHDN and CDR2 is FVKESK. V was clipped by 0 bases and J by 3 bases; unmatched bases: 8. The CDR3 sequence: CASSQDIAGWGTDTQYF. The CDR3 DNA reads as TGTGCCAGCAGCCAAGATATAGCGGGATGGGGGACAGATACGCAGTATTTT.

This clonotype was detected only a few times. The V call is TRBV4-3, the J call TRBJ2-1; 7 nucleotides line up with TRBD2. This CDR3 spans 18 amino acids. The V gene end was trimmed by 3 bases and the J gene end by 3 bases; junction bases not matched to a gene: 14. The germline CDR1 and CDR2 sequences are LGHNA and YSLEER. CDR3 residues: CASSHDKGTTPYYNEQFF. CDR3 in DNA: TGCGCCAGCAGCCATGACAAAGGGACTACCCCTTACTACAATGAGCAGTTCTTC.

This chain links TRBV20-1 with TRBJ1-2; D is perhaps TRBD1 (5 bases). CDR1 is DFQATT and CDR2 is SNEGSKA in the germline V gene (reference sequence). The CDR3 is 13 amino acids. V was shortened by 6 bases and J by 6 bases, with 17 bases between the two germline ends. The CDR3 loop reads CSARRGLGDGYTF. The CDR3 DNA is TGCAGTGCCAGAAGGGGATTAGGGGATGGCTACACCTTC.

About this clonotype itself: This likely comes from a read error, as the CDR3 has no conserved phenylalanine or tryptophan at its end. The chain employs TRBV7-9 and TRBJ1-2; D uncertain. The CDR3 has 11 residues. Germline V gene sequence: CDR1 SEHNR, CDR2 FQNEAQ (reference sequence). Deletions cut 2 bases from V and 8 bases from J, with 6 bases between. CDR3 residues: CASSLSYGYTC. The CDR3 DNA reads TGTGCCAGCAGCTTAAGTTACGGCTACACCTGC.

This clonotype appeared a few times. J is TRBJ2-1 and V is TRBV7-2; tentative D call: TRBD1 (6 bases). CDR1 and CDR2 (germline): SGHTA, FQGNSA. Deletions cut 5 bases from V and 7 bases from J, with 24 bases between. The CDR3 loop spans 17 amino acids. CDR3 region: CASSPHPRGSHKNEQFF. The CDR3 nucleotides read TGTGCCAGCAGCCCTCATCCCAGGGGATCCCATAAAAATGAGCAGTTCTTC.

The chain couples TRBV7-2 to TRBJ2-3; D is perhaps TRBD1 (6 bases). This CDR3 comprises 16 residues. Germline CDR1 is SGHTA and CDR2 is FQGNSA. V dropped 6 bases and J dropped 2 bases, with 18 bases sitting between them. The CDR3 region has the DNA TGTGCCAGCAGACGCAGGGGAGTTGTGAACACAGATACGCAGTATTTT. This sequence encodes CASRRRGVVNTDTQYF.

This clonotype occurred many times. This sequence joins TRBV3-1 and TRBJ2-2; unclear D gene. The length of the CDR3 is 11 residues. Germline V gene data show CDR1 as LGHDT and CDR2 as YNNKEL (reference sequence). The V and J ends lost 5 bases and 8 bases respectively, with 6 bases between them. The CDR3 region has the DNA TGTGCCAGCAGCGAAGTTGGGGAGCTGTTTTTT. It encodes CASSEVGELFF. Complete variable domain (other parts from reference TRBV3-1 and TRBJ2-2): DTAVSQTPKYLVTQMGNDKSIKCEQNLGHDTMYWYKQDSKKFLKIMFSYNNKELIINETVPNRFSPKSPDKAHLNLHINSLELGDSAVYFCASSEVGELFFGEGSRLTVL.

The chain has TRBV2 and TRBJ1-5, with 7 bases matching TRBD1. CDR3 size: 18 residues. The germline gives CDR1 SNHLY, CDR2 FYNNEI. V lost 6 bases and J lost 0; bases outside the gene matches: 14. CDR3 coding DNA: TGTGCCAGCAGCCCCGAGTCCAGGGGGTTTTATAGCAATCAGCCCCAGCATTTT. Translation gives CASSPESRGFYSNQPQHF.

The V and J genes are TRBV7-6 and TRBJ2-3; 7 bases line up with TRBD2. CDR1 and CDR2 (germline): SGHVS, FNYEAQ. Trimming cost V 5 bases and J 0 bases; bases outside gene matches: 11. The CDR3 has 17 residues. DNA for the CDR3: TGTGCCAGCAGCGCGGGGGTTGCGGGCGCCAGCACAGATACGCAGTATTTT. This sequence encodes CASSAGVAGASTDTQYF.

This clonotype was observed a handful of times. The V gene is TRBV5-5, the J gene TRBJ1-3, with D possibly matching TRBD1 (5 bases). The CDR3 spans 15 residues. V was shortened by 1 base and J by 2 bases, with 10 bases between the two germline ends. Germline lookup yields CDR1 SGHKS and CDR2 YYEKEE (reference sequence). This chain's CDR3 is CASSLRGGAGNTIYF. DNA for the CDR3: TGTGCCAGCAGCTTGAGGGGAGGTGCTGGAAACACCATATATTTT.

J is TRBJ2-5 and V is TRBV28; 9 nucleotides agree with TRBD1. The V and J ends lost 1 base and 2 bases, in that order; junction bases with no gene match: 5. Germline V CDR1 and CDR2: MDHEN, SYDVKM. This CDR3 region has 16 residues. The CDR3 nucleotides read TGTGCCAGCAGTTTATTCGGGACAGGGAATCAAGAGACCCAGTACTTC. Translation: CASSLFGTGNQETQYF. Filled out from reference TRBV28 and TRBJ2-5, the complete variable domain reads DVKVTQSSRYLVKRTGEKVFLECVQDMDHENMFWYRQDPGLGLRLIYFSYDVKMKEKGDIPEGYSVSREKKERFSLILESASTNQTSMYLCASSLFGTGNQETQYFGPGTRLLVL.

The chain has TRBV6-1 and TRBJ2-1; D is possibly TRBD2 (6 bases). V lost 8 bases and J 4 bases, leaving 15 bases between the germline ends. This CDR3 contains 14 residues. Germline loops: CDR1 MNHNS, CDR2 SASEGT. Here the CDR3 reads CASEEGNGYNEQFF. The CDR3 DNA sequence: TGTGCCAGCGAGGAGGGAAATGGTTACAATGAGCAGTTCTTC.

V gene TRBV28 combines with J gene TRBJ2-5; TRBD1 is a possible D gene (6 bases). CDR1 is MDHEN and CDR2 is SYDVKM in the germline V gene. The germline V and J ends were trimmed by 3 bases and 5 bases, with 19 bases remaining between them. The CDR3 covers 16 residues. CDR3 in DNA: TGTGCCAGCAGTTTCCCGCCTGGACAGCTCAGGGAGACCCAGTACTTC. It yields the protein CASSFPPGQLRETQYF.